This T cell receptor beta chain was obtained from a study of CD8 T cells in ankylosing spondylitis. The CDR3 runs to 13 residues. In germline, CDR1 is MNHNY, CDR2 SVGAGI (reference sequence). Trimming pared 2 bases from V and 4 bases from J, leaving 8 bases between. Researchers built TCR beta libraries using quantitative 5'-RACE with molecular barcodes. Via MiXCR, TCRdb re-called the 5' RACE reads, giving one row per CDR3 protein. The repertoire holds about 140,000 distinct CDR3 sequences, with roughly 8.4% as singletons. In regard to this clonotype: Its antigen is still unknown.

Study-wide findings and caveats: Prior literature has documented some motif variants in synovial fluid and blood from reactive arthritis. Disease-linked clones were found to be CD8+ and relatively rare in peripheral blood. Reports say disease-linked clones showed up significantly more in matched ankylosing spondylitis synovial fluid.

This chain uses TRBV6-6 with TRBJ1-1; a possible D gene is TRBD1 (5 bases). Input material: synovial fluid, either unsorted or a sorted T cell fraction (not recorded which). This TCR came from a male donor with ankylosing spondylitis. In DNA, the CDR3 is TGTGCCAGCAGTTACGGGAGGGGCACTGAAGCTTTCTTT. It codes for CASSYGRGTEAFF.